This T cell receptor (beta chain) was identified in a study of chemoradiotherapy in HPV16-positive cancers. TCRdb's table, derived via immunoSEQ multiplex PCR, lists solely in-frame clones and lacks some. The sample carries about 68,000 clones, more than 70% recorded once. CDR3 length: 16 residues. V gave up 0 bases and J gave up 9 bases; unmatched junction bases: 4. Germline lookup yields CDR1 KGHSH and CDR2 LQKENI. This TCR was sampled from a human donor with HPV-associated anogenital cancer. The sequenced sample was blood, obtained from a patient who underwent chemoradiotherapy. The rearrangement links TRBV18 to TRBJ1-6; 11 bases are shared with TRBD1. The CDR3 DNA is TGTGCCAGCTCACCACCGGGACAGGGGGACGGTTCACCCCTCCACTTT. Amino acid sequence: CASSPPGQGDGSPLHF.